What follows are 23 T cell receptor beta chains derived from one specimen sequenced in a study of vaccination effects on CD4 cells after COVID-19. ViraFEST used viral peptide pools to expand antigen-specific CD4+ T cells before sequencing. At the end of 9 to 11 days of culture, CD4+ T cells were isolated. All study participants received two doses of BNT162b2 or mRNA-1273 vaccine. These receptors' targets are unknown. Sequenced by immunoSEQ multiplex PCR; TCRdb stores in-frame clones only, minus some. This sample has tens of thousands of clones; 72% occur once, and the top ten carry 9.5% to 13%. This specimen was CD4+ T cells from PBMCs cultured with HCoV-NL63 spike peptides, taken after COVID-19 vaccination. These receptors were obtained from a human donor who received a COVID-19 vaccine.

This clone appeared once. This chain uses TRBV12-3 or TRBV12-4 with TRBJ2-1, with 7 bases lining up with TRBD2. The CDR3 runs to 13 residues. V dropped 10 bases and J dropped 3; count of bases not matched to a gene: 6. CDR3 loop: CAISGTNYNEQFF. The CDR3 DNA reads as TGTGCCATCTCCGGGACTAACTACAATGAGCAGTTCTTC.

V usage is TRBV18 and J usage is TRBJ1-1, with D uncertain. Germline assignment: CDR1 KGHSH and CDR2 LQKENI. Trimming took off 1 base at V and 1 base at J, with 7 bases between the two ends. This CDR3 has 14 amino acids. This CDR3 is CASSPQASNTEAFF. The CDR3 DNA reads TGTGCCAGCTCACCACAAGCATCGAACACTGAAGCTTTCTTT.

The V gene is TRBV7-8, the J gene TRBJ1-5; D might be TRBD1 (6 bases). The germline CDR1 and CDR2 sequences are SGHVS and FQNEAQ. V was clipped by 5 bases and J by 1 base, with 18 bases between them. This CDR3 region has 17 residues. This CDR3 is CASSKLPGGGSNQPQHF. CDR3 bases: TGTGCCAGCAGCAAACTCCCCGGGGGGGGCAGCAATCAGCCCCAGCATTTT.

This chain connects TRBV6-1 to TRBJ2-2; D remains ambiguous. The V gene lost 6 bases and the J gene lost 4 bases, with 9 bases spanning the gap. The CDR3 is 13 residues long. From germline, CDR1 is MNHNS and CDR2 SASEGT. CDR3 in amino acids: CASSSSGTGELFF. The CDR3 DNA is TGTGCCAGCAGCTCCTCGGGCACCGGGGAGCTGTTTTTT.

This rearrangement joins TRBV6-2 or TRBV6-3 to TRBJ1-3; the D is unclear. The V end lost 5 bases, the J end lost 9 bases, and 11 bases lay between the germline ends. This CDR3 has 12 residues. Germline CDR1 and CDR2: MNHEY and SVGEGT. CDR3 loop: CASSTLAPTIYF. The CDR3 nucleotides are TGTGCCAGCAGTACCCTCGCGCCCACCATATATTTT.

This clone was observed a few times. The rearrangement uses TRBV19 and TRBJ1-1; no firm D call. Trimming removed 3 bases from V and 0 bases from J, with 8 bases in between. In germline, CDR1 is LNHDA, CDR2 SQIVND (reference sequence). CDR3 size: 14 residues. CDR3 nucleotide sequence: TGTGCCAGTAGTATCCCCAGCATGAACACTGAAGCTTTCTTT. Translation gives CASSIPSMNTEAFF. Full variable domain (missing parts from reference TRBV19 and TRBJ1-1): DGGITQSPKYLFRKEGQNVTLSCEQNLNHDAMYWYRQDPGQGLRLIYYSQIVNDFQKGDIAEGYSVSREKKESFPLTVTSAQKNPTAFYLCASSIPSMNTEAFFGQGTRLTVV.

The chain links TRBV2 to TRBJ2-7, with D unresolved. The CDR3 is 11 residues long. Deletions cut 3 bases from V and 3 bases from J, with 3 bases between. Germline CDR1 reads SNHLY; CDR2 reads FYNNEI. This CDR3 is CASSDDYEQYF. DNA of the CDR3: TGTGCCAGCAGTGACGACTACGAGCAGTACTTC. The full variable domain, completed using reference TRBV2 and TRBJ2-7, is EPEVTQTPSHQVTQMGQEVILRCVPISNHLYFYWYRQILGQKVEFLVSFYNNEISEKSEIFDDQFSVERPDGSNFTLKIRSTKLEDSAMYFCASSDDYEQYFGPGTRLTVT.

This clone came up a few times. This chain links TRBV6-5 with TRBJ2-7, with D possibly matching TRBD2 (6 bases). V was shortened by 6 bases and J by 2 bases, with 11 bases between the two germline ends. This CDR3 has 13 residues. Germline CDR1 and CDR2: MNHEY and SVGAGI. The CDR3 loop is CASRGDSTYEQYF. The CDR3 bases are TGTGCCAGCAGGGGGGACTCAACCTACGAGCAGTACTTC.

The chain recombines TRBV18 with TRBJ2-7; 11 nucleotides agree with TRBD2. The CDR3 is 14 amino acids. V dropped 4 bases and J dropped 5; count of bases not matched to a gene: 4. Germline CDR1 reads KGHSH; CDR2 reads LQKENI. In nucleotides, the CDR3 is TGTGCCAGCTCACGTGAACTAGCGGGAGACGAGCAGTACTTC. It encodes CASSRELAGDEQYF.

This clone was observed a few times. J is TRBJ2-2 and V is TRBV11-1; 12 positions match TRBD1. Germline CDR1 SGHAT, CDR2 FQDESV (reference sequence). The CDR3 has 15 residues. Losses at the gene ends were 5 bases for V and 6 bases for J; bases not matched to a gene: 4. CDR3 sequence reads: CASSPGQGAAGELFF. The CDR3 DNA reads TGTGCCAGCAGCCCGGGACAGGGGGCAGCCGGGGAGCTGTTTTTT. Complete variable domain (other parts from reference TRBV11-1 and TRBJ2-2): EAEVAQSPRYKITEKSQAVAFWCDPISGHATLYWYRQILGQGPELLVQFQDESVVDDSQLPKDRFSAERLKGVDSTLKIQPAELGDSAMYLCASSPGQGAAGELFFGEGSRLTVL.

V and J are TRBV27 and TRBJ2-7; 8 nucleotides align to TRBD2. V lost 6 bases, J lost 5 bases, and 6 bases stayed unmatched. The CDR3 loop spans 13 amino acids. Germline V lookup: CDR1 MNHEY, CDR2 SMNVEV (reference sequence). CDR3 nucleotides: TGTGCCAGCAGCCGGCTAGCGGGCGACGAGCAGTACTTC. This encodes CASSRLAGDEQYF.

This clone was counted once. This chain uses TRBV24-1 with TRBJ1-5, with unresolved D. Germline-derived CDR1 and CDR2 are KGHDR and SFDVKD. The CDR3 length is 14 residues. The V and J ends lost 0 bases and 5 bases respectively, with 7 bases between them. The CDR3 sequence: CATSDLTFYQPQHF. The CDR3 nucleotides are TGTGCCACCAGTGATTTGACATTTTATCAGCCCCAGCATTTT.

This rearrangement joins TRBV25-1 to TRBJ2-3; D might be TRBD2 (6 bases). The germline CDR1 and CDR2 sequences are MGHDK and SYGVNS. The V gene lost 3 bases and the J gene lost 4 bases, with 14 bases spanning the gap. This CDR3 has 15 amino acids. The CDR3 loop is CASSDVRGSSDTQYF. The CDR3 DNA reads as TGTGCCAGCAGTGACGTTCGGGGGAGTTCAGATACGCAGTATTTT.

The rearrangement links TRBV18 to TRBJ2-1; no definite D call. The ends were cut back, 3 bases at V and 8 bases at J, with 8 bases in the middle. This CDR3 contains 12 residues. The germline V gene has CDR1 KGHSH and CDR2 LQKENI. The CDR3 coding sequence is TGTGCCAGCTCACCGGAAGGTTATGAGCAGTTCTTC. Residues: CASSPEGYEQFF.

This rearrangement joins TRBV29-1 to TRBJ1-4, with 9 positions matching TRBD1. Germline CDR1 and CDR2: SQVTM and ANQGSEA. The CDR3 is made up of 13 amino acids. V lost 7 bases and J lost 7; bases outside the gene matches: 7. The CDR3 coding sequence is TGCAGCGCCCAACAGGGGGCGAGTGAAAAACTGTTTTTT. It translates to CSAQQGASEKLFF. The whole variable domain, remainder taken from reference TRBV29-1 and TRBJ1-4, is SAVISQKPSRDICQRGTSLTIQCQVDSQVTMMFWYRQQPGQSLTLIATANQGSEATYESGFVIDKFPISRPNLTFSTLTVSNMSPEDSSIYLCSAQQGASEKLFFGSGTQLSVL.

This chain joins TRBV3-1 (or the pseudogene TRBV3-2) and TRBJ2-5; D may be TRBD2 (5 bases). The V and J ends lost 4 bases and 4 bases respectively, with 10 bases between them. This CDR3 has 13 residues. Per the germline V gene, CDR1 is LGHDT and CDR2 is YNNKEL (reference sequence). CDR3 sequence (DNA): TGTGCCAGCAGCCCCATCCGGGGAGAGACCCAGTACTTC. Encoded protein: CASSPIRGETQYF.

The CDR3 loop is CASSEAVWYEQYF. Written as DNA, the CDR3 is TGTGCCAGCAGTGAAGCGGTATGGTACGAGCAGTACTTC. This chain connects TRBV2 to TRBJ2-7; D is unclear. This CDR3 is 13 amino acids long. The ends were cut back, 0 bases at V and 4 bases at J, with 7 bases in the middle. Germline V CDR1 and CDR2: SNHLY, FYNNEI.

The chain recombines TRBV2 with TRBJ1-1, with unresolved D. Trimming pared 4 bases from V and 3 bases from J, leaving 9 bases between. CDR3 length: 13 residues. Germline loops: CDR1 SNHLY, CDR2 FYNNEI. CDR3 protein: CASSVGGHTEAFF. CDR3 nucleotides: TGTGCCAGCAGTGTCGGAGGCCACACTGAAGCTTTCTTT.

V and J are TRBV7-8 and TRBJ2-7; 10 bases agree with TRBD1. V trimming: 5 bases; J trimming: 5 bases; junction bases outside the gene matches: 9. Germline V CDR1 and CDR2: SGHVS, FQNEAQ. This CDR3 spans 15 amino acids. The CDR3 region is CASSLRTGGVDEQYF. The CDR3 bases are TGTGCCAGCAGCCTACGGACAGGGGGGGTCGACGAGCAGTACTTC.

This clone has a handful of counts. This chain links TRBV6-2 or TRBV6-3 with TRBJ1-4; no firm D call. V shed 6 bases and J shed 7 bases, with 12 bases lying between them. The CDR3 totals 13 residues. Germline CDR1 reads MNHEY; CDR2 reads SVGEGT. The CDR3 DNA sequence: TGTGCCAGCAGCTTCAGTGGAATTGAAAAACTGTTTTTT. Encoded protein: CASSFSGIEKLFF.

The rearrangement joins TRBV6-4 to TRBJ1-2; a weak D match, TRBD1 (5 bases). The germline CDR1 and CDR2 sequences are MRHNA and SNTAGT. The CDR3 totals 14 residues. Between the trimmed V and J ends, which lost 4 bases and 2 bases, there was a span of 11 bases. CDR3 sequence: CASSATAKNYGYTF. The CDR3 bases are TGTGCCAGCAGTGCGACAGCAAAAAACTATGGCTACACCTTC.

The chain links TRBV28 to TRBJ1-2, with 8 bases that match TRBD1. The CDR3 spans 14 residues. CDR1 and CDR2 from the germline V gene are MDHEN and SYDVKM. The V gene end was trimmed by 6 bases and the J gene end by 12 bases; junction bases not matched to a gene: 15. DNA for the CDR3: TGTGCCAGCAGCACAGGGGGGTTCTTTTTTCGAGACACCTTC. This encodes CASSTGGFFFRDTF.

In DNA, the CDR3 is TGCGCCAGCAGCTTGGCCCCCTTCGGGGTGGAAGAGACCCAGTACTTC. Its translation: CASSLAPFGVEETQYF. The V and J genes are TRBV5-1 and TRBJ2-5; D might be TRBD2 (5 bases). The V gene's germline CDR1 is SGHRS and CDR2 YFSETQ. V was pared by 0 bases and J by 3 bases, with 15 bases between. CDR3 size: 16 residues.